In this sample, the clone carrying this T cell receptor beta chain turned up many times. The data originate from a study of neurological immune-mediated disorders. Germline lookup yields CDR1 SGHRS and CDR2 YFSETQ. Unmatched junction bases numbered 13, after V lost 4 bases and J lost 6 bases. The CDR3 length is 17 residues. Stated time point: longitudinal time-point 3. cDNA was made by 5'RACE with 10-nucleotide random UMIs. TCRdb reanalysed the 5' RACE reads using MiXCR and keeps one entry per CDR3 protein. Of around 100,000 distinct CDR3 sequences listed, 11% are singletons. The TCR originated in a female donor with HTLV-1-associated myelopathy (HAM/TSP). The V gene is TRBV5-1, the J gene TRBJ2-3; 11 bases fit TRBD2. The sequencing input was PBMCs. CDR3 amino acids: CASSRGRGLAVSDTQYF. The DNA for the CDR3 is TGCGCCAGCAGCCGGGGGAGGGGACTAGCGGTCTCCGATACGCAGTATTTT.